The rows below give T cell receptor beta chains drawn from one sample of a study of control samples from healthy donors and cancer patients. Some clones are missing from TCRdb's copy, which holds only in-frame ones; the method was immunoSEQ multiplex PCR. The sample records 120,000 to 150,000 clones, 93% being singletons. Sequencing used blood. These receptors originate from a man aged 18-30 years in good health. Each CDR3 is given with its conserved first and last residue. Some rows have no size entry. The others give once, few or many, or a class for an expanded clone.

clone_size v_call cdr3_length cdr3_aa
NA TRBV7-9 14 CASTGRDSPYEQYF
NA TRBV9 12 CASSVDQETQYF
NA TRBV11-2 17 CASSWSPGASSGNTIYF
NA TRBV28 12 CASSPLTGELFF
NA TRBV9 15 CASSVEGVSRETQYF
NA TRBV10-3 15 CAISIGQGRLGEQYF
once TRBV15 14 CATNLAGGGGEQFF
NA TRBV3-1/TRBV3-2 13 CASSLRRGTEAFF
NA TRBV5-6 14 CASSLGTVRYEQYF
NA TRBV5-1 18 CASSLAWTSGRDTDTQYF
NA TRBV7-9 13 CASSQQGDQPQHF
NA TRBV19 16 CASSRRRPQGDTEAFF
NA TRBV30 11 CAWSVHEGQYF
NA TRBV6-1 15 CASSEHVPRNSPLHF
NA TRBV4-1 14 CASSFRTPGGVLTF
NA TRBV10-1 11 CASSVGTEAFF
NA TRBV13 19 CASSLGQLSGDKSNQPQHF
once TRBV28 12 CAGGGHGYGYTF
once TRBV9 15 CASSPTGDSNQPQHF
once TRBV18 15 CASSAQWDEEYGYTF
NA TRBV12-5 16 CASGRAADRGIYGYTF
NA TRBV4-2 18 CASSQDGNSGREAGELFF
NA TRBV5-4 15 CASSSSRDSYNEQFF
NA TRBV5-5 15 CASIWRGPATDTQYF
NA TRBV5-1 13 CASSFGGANVLTF
NA TRBV11-2 11 CASSLVISYTF
once TRBV5-4 13 CASSRGPAYEQYF
NA TRBV13 16 CASSTPTDVTGTEAFF
once TRBV7-9 14 CASSFDSLTGGYTF
NA TRBV5-8 14 CASSLRFRGGEQYF
NA TRBV5-1 15 CASTTGTGGDNEQFF
once TRBV28 12 CAGLQSGEKLFF
NA TRBV18 14 CASSPSGEGTEAFF
NA TRBV30 14 CAWDVGTGVDTQYF
NA TRBV28 13 CASKASGSGTQYF
NA TRBV7-9 15 CASSRGPMSSYEQYF
NA TRBV30 14 CAWGGRTGNNEQFF
few TRBV5-6 12 CASSIPDYGYTF
NA TRBV30 15 CAWIGFGTALTEAFF
NA TRBV15 14 CATSRMPGDYEQYF